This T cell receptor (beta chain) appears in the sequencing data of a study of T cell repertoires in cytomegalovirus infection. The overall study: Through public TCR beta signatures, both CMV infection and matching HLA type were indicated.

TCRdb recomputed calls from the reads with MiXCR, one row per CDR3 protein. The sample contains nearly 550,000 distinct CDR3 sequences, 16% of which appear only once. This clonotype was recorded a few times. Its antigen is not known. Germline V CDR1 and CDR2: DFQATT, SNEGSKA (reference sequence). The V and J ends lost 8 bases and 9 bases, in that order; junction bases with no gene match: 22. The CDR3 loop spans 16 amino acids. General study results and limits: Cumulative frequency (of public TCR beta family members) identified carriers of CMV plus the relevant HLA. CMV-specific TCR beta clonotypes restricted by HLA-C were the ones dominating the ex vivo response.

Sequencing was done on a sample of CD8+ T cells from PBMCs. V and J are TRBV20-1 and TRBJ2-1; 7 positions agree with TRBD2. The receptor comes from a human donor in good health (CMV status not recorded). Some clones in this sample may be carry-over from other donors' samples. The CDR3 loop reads CSHKWVRGLEVGEQFF. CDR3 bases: TGCAGTCATAAGTGGGTTCGCGGACTAGAGGTCGGTGAGCAGTTCTTC.